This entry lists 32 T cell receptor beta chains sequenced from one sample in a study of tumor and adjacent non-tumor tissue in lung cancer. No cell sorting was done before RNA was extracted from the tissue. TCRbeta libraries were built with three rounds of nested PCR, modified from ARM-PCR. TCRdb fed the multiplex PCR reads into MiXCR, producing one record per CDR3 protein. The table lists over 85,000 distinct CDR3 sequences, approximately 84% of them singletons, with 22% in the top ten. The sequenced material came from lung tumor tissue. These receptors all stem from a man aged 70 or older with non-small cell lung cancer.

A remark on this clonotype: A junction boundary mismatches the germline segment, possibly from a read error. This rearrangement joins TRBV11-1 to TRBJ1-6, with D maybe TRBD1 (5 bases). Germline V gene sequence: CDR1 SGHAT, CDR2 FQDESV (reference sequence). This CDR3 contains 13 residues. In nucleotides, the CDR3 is TGTGCCAGCAGCAGGACACTGGTTTCACCCCTCCAATTT. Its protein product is CASSRTLVSPLQF.

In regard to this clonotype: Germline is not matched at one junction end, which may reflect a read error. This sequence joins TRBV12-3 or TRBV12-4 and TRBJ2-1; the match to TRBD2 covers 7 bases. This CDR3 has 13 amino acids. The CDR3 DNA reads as TGCGCCAACAGTTTGGGAGGGTCTCTTGAGCAGCTCTTC. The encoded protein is CANSLGGSLEQLF.

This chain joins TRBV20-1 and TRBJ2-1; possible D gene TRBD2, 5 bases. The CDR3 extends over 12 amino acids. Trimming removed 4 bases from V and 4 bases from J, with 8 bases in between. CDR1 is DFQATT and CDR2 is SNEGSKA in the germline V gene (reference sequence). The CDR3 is CSANGLYNEQFF. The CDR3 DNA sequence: TGCAGTGCTAACGGACTGTACAATGAGCAGTTCTTC.

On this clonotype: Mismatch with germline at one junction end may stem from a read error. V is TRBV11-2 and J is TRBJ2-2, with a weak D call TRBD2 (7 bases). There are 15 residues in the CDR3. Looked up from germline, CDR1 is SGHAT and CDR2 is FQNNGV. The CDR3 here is CASSPLGGGTGKLFF. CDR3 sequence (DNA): TGTGCCAGTAGCCCCCTAGGGGGGGGGACCGGGAAGCTGTTTTTT. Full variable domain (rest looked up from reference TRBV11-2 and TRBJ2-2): EAGVAQSPRYKIIEKRQSVAFWCNPISGHATLYWYQQILGQGPKLLIQFQNNGVVDDSQLPKDRFSAERLKGVDSTLKIQPAKLEDSAVYLCASSPLGGGTGKLFFGEGSRLTVL.

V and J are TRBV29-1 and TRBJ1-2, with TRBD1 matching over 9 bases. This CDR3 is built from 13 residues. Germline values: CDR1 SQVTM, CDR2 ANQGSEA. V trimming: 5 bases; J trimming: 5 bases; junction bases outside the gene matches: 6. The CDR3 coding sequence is TGCAGCGTTTCCAGACAGGGGGTATATGGCTACACCTTC. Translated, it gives CSVSRQGVYGYTF.

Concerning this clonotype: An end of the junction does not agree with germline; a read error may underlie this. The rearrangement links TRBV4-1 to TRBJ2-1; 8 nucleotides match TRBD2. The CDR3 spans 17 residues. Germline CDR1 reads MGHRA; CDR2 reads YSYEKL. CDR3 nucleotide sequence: TGCGCCAGCAACCAACCTGCAAGCGGGAGAGTCAACAATGAGCAGTTCTTC. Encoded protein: CASNQPASGRVNNEQFF.

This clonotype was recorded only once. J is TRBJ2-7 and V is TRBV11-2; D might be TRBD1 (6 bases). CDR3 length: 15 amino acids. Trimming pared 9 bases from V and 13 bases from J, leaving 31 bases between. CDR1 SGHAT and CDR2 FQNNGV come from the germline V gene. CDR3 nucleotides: TGTGCCAGTAGCCCGTACTCCGGGACAACCTACGTGCAATACTTC. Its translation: CASSPYSGTTYVQYF.

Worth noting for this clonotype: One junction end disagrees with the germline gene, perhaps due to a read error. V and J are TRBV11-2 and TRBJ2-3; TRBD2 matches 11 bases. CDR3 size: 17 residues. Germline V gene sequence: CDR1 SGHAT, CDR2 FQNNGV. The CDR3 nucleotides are TGTGCCAGCAGCCCTAGACTAGCGGGGTGGCATCGAGATACACAGTGTTTT. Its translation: CASSPRLAGWHRDTQCF.

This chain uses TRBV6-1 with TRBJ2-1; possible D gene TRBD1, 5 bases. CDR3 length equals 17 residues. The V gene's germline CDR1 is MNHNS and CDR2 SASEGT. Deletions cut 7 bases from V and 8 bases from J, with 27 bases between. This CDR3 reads CASTNIKSQGLVDEQFF. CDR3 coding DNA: TGTGCCAGCACCAATATCAAATCGCAGGGATTGGTCGATGAGCAGTTCTTC.

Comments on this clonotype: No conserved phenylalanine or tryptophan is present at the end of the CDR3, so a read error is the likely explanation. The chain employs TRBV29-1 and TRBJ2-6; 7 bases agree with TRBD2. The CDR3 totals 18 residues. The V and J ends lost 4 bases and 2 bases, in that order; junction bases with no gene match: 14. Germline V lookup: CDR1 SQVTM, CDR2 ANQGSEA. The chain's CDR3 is CSVVGEWGGPTGANVLTS. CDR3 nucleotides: TGCAGCGTTGTGGGGGAATGGGGAGGGCCCACTGGGGCCAACGTCCTGACTTCC.

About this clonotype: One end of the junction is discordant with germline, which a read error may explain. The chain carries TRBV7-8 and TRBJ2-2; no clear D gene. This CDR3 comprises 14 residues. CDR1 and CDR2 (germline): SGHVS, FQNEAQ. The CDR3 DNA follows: TGTGCCATCAGCTCACGAAGGAACACCGGGGAGCTGTTTTTT. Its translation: CAISSRRNTGELFF. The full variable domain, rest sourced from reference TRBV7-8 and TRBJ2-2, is GAGVSQSPRYKVAKRGQDVALRCDPISGHVSLFWYQQALGQGPEFLTYFQNEAQLDKSGLPSDRFFAERPEGSVSTLKIQRTQQEDSAVYLCAISSRRNTGELFFGEGSRLTVL.

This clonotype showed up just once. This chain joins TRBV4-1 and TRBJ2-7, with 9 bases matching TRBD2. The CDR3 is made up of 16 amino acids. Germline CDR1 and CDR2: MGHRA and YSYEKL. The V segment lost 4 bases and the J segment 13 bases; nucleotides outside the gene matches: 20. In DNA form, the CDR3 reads TGCGCCAGCAGCCGGATATTAGCGGGAGAGGGGGACGAGCTATACTTC. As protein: CASSRILAGEGDELYF.

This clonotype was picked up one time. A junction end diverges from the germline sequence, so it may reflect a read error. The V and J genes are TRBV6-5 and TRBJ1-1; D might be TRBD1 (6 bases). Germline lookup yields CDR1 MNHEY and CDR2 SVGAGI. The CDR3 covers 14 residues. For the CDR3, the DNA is TGTGCCAGCATTTACTCCAGGGGAAGCACTGAAGCTTTCTTT. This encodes CASIYSRGSTEAFF.

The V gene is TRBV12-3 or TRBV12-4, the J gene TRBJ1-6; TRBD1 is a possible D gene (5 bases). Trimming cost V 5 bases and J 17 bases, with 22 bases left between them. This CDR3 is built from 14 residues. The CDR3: CASSRTLYNSSIHF. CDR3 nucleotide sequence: TGTGCCAGCAGTCGGACACTCTATAATTCATCCATCCACTTT.

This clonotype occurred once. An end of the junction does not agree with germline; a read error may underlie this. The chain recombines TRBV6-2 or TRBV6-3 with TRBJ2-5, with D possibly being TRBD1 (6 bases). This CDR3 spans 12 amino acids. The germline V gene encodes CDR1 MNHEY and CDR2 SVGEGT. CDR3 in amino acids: CDSSSGWDTQYF. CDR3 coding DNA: TGTGACAGCAGTTCAGGGTGGGACACCCAATACTTC.

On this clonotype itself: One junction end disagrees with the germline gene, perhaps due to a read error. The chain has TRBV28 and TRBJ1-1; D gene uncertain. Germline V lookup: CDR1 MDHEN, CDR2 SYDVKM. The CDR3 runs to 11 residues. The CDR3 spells CACVSDTEAFF. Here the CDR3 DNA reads TGCGCCTGTGTATCGGACACTGAAGCTTTCTTT.

The CDR3 spells CASTFSIGYIVTDTQYF. CDR3 nucleotide sequence: TGTGCCAGCACTTTTAGCATAGGGTACATTGTGACAGATACGCAGTATTTT. The chain employs TRBV12-3 or TRBV12-4 and TRBJ2-3; D is uncertain. CDR3 length: 17 amino acids. V lost 7 bases and J lost 3, with 23 bases in between.

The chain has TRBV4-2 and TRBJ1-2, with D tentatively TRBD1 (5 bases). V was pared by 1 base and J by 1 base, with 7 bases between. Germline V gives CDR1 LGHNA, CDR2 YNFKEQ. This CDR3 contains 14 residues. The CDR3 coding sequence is TGTGCCAGCAGCCAAGTGGGGCTTAACTATGGCTACACCTTC. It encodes CASSQVGLNYGYTF.

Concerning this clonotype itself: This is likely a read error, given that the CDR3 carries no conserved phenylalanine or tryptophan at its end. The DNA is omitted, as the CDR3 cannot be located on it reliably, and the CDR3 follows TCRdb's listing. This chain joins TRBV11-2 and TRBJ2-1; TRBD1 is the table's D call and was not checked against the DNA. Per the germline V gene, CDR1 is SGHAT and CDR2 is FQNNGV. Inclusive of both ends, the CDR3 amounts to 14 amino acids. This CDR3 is CASSLAGGASEEFL.

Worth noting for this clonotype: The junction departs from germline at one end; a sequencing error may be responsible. The CDR3 here is CSVGGGGYNEAFF. The CDR3 coding sequence is TGCAGCGTTGGCGGGGGAGGGTACAATGAAGCGTTCTTT. The chain recombines TRBV29-1 with TRBJ1-1, with TRBD1 as a possible D gene (5 bases). This CDR3 contains 13 residues. CDR1 is SQVTM and CDR2 is ANQGSEA in the germline V gene. The entire variable domain, with the rest obtained from reference TRBV29-1 and TRBJ1-1, is as follows: SAVISQKPSRDICQRGTSLTIQCQVDSQVTMMFWYRQQPGQSLTLIATANQGSEATYESGFVIDKFPISRPNLTFSTLTVSNMSPEDSSIYLCSVGGGGYNEAFFGQGTRLTVV.

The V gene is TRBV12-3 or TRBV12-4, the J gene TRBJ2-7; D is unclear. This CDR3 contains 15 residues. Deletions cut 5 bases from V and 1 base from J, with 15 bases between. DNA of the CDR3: TGTGCCAGCAGTAGGTACCAGGAGTATTCCTACGAGCAGTACTTC. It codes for CASSRYQEYSYEQYF.

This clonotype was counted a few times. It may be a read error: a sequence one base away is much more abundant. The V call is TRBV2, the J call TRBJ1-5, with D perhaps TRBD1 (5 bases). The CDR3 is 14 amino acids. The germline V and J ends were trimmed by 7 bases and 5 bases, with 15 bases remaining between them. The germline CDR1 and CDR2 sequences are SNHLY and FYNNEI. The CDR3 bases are TGTGCCAGCACAGGCAGGGAGGACTATCAGCCCCAGCATTTT. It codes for CASTGREDYQPQHF.

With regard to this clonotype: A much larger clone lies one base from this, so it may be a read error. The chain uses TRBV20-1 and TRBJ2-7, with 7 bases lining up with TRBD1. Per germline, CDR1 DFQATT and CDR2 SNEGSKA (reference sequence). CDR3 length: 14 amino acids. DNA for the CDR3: TGCTGTGCTAGAGATATGAGGACAGGCTACGAGCAGTACTTC. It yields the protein CCARDMRTGYEQYF.

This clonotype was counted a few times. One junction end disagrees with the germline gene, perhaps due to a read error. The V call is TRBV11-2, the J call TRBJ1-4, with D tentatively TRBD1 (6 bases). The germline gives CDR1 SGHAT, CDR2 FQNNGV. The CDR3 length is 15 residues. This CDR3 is CASSSRGVSDEELFF. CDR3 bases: TGTGCCAGCAGCTCCAGGGGAGTGAGTGATGAAGAACTGTTTTTT.

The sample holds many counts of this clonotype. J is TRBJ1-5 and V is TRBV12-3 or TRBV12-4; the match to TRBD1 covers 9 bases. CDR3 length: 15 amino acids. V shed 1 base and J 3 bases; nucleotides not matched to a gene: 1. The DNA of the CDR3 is TGTGCCAGCAGTTTAGACAGGGGGCCCAATCAGCCCCAGCATTTT. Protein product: CASSLDRGPNQPQHF.

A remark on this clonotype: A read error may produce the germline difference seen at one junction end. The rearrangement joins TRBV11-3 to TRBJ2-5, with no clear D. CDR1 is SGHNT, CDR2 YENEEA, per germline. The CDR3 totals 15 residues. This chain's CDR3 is CASNLGISLDDTQYF. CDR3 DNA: TGTGCGAGCAACTTAGGGATTAGTCTGGACGATACCCAGTACTTC.

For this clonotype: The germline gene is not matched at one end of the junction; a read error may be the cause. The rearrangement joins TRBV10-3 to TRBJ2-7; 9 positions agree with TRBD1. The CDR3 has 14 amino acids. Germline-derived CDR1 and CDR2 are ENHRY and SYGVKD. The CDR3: CAIRADRGGSEHYF. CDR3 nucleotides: TGTGCCATCAGAGCGGACAGGGGAGGATCCGAGCATTACTTC.

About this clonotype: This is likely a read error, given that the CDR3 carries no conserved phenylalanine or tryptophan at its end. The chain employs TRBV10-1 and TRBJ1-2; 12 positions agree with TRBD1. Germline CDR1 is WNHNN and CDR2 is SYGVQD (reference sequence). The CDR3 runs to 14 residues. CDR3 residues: CDSSPGTGGEGYTV. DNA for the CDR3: TGCGACAGCAGTCCCGGGACAGGGGGCGAAGGCTACACCGTC.

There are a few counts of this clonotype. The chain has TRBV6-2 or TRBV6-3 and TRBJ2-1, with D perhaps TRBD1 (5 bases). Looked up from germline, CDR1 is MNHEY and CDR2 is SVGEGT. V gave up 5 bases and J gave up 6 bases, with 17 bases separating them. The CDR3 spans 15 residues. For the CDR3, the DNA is TGTGCCAGCAGTCTGGGGCTAGGCAGTACCAATGAGCAGTTCTTC. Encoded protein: CASSLGLGSTNEQFF.

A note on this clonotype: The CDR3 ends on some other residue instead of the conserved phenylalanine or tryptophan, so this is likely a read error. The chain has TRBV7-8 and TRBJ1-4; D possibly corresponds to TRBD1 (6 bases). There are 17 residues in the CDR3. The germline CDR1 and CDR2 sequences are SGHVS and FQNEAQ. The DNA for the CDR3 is TGTGTCAGCAGCTTAAATGTCCCGGGACAAATTTACGAAAAACTGTTTATT. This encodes CVSSLNVPGQIYEKLFI.

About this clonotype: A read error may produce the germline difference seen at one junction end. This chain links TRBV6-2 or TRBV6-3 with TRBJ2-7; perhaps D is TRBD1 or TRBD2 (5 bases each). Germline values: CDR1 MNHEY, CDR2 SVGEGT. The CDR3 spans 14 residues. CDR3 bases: TGTGTCAGCAGACTAACGGGACCGACCTACGAGCAGTACTTC. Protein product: CVSRLTGPTYEQYF.

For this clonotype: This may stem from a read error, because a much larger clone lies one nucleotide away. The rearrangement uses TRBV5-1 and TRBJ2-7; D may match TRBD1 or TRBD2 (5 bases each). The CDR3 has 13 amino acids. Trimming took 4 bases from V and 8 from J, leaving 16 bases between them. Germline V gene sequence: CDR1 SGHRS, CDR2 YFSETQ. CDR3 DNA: TGCGCCAGCAGCAGGGGACCGGGCTCCAAGCAGTACTTC. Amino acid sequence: CASSRGPGSKQYF.